This T cell receptor (beta chain) is drawn from a study of cytomegalovirus exposure and HLA in healthy donors. Broader study findings: Roughly uniform depth of sequencing across donors was assumed in presence/absence analyses. Accurate prediction of HLA-A and HLA-B alleles (for most subjects) was reportedly achieved from TCR beta sequences. In a later analysis, at a false discovery rate of 0.05, some 17,000 TCR beta sequences were associated with HLA alleles.

Points on this clone: The antigen is not known.

The junction had 7 bases not matched to a gene; V was cut back by 1 base and J by 2 bases. CDR3 length: 17 residues. From germline, CDR1 is SGHTA and CDR2 FQGNSA. In the PCR, 60 Vbeta and 13 Jbeta primers were used. Sequencing used immunoSEQ multiplex PCR; TCRdb keeps in-frame clones, though not all of them. Among under 200,000 clones listed, about 80% were seen once. The receptor comes from a man over 45 in good health and CMV-seropositive. The sequencing input was PBMCs. The chain couples TRBV7-2 to TRBJ2-3; 9 bases are shared with TRBD2. CDR3 region: CASSLVAAGGPTDTQYF. The CDR3, as DNA: TGTGCCAGCAGCTTAGTGGCAGCGGGGGGACCCACAGATACGCAGTATTTT.